One sample yielded the 4 T cell receptor beta chains listed below, sequenced in a study of T cells after yellow fever vaccination. TCRdb independently ran MiXCR on the 5' RACE reads; one entry per CDR3 protein. The sample consists of a few hundred thousand distinct CDR3 sequences, less than 20% of them appearing once. The starting material was PBMCs, obtained 4 to 6 days after the first yellow fever vaccination. All receptors come from a man in his late teens or twenties who received the YFV17D yellow fever vaccine.

The rearrangement joins TRBV5-1 to TRBJ2-2, with a weak D call TRBD1 (5 bases). CDR3 size: 13 residues. CDR1 is SGHRS and CDR2 is YFSETQ in the germline V gene. Trimming shortened V by 6 bases and J by 5 bases, and 11 bases separated the two germline ends. Here the CDR3 DNA reads TGCGCCAGCATTAACACAGGAACCGGGGAGCTGTTTTTT. It translates to CASINTGTGELFF.

This clonotype has just a few counts. The chain is built from TRBV7-2 and TRBJ2-5; D call uncertain. Trimming took 5 bases from V and 3 from J, leaving 10 bases between them. Germline V lookup: CDR1 SGHTA, CDR2 FQGNSA. The CDR3 runs to 13 residues. The chain's CDR3 is CASSPRAKETQYF. CDR3 coding DNA: TGTGCCAGCAGCCCCCGTGCTAAAGAGACCCAGTACTTC.

This clonotype was seen only a few times. The chain has TRBV7-9 and TRBJ1-4; D is unclear. The ends were cut back, 5 bases at V and 8 bases at J, with 18 bases in the middle. The CDR3 is made up of 15 amino acids. Germline V gives CDR1 SEHNR, CDR2 FQNEAQ (reference sequence). CDR3 residues: CASSPRHLRGEKLFF. In DNA form, the CDR3 reads TGTGCCAGCAGCCCAAGACACCTTAGAGGGGAAAAACTGTTTTTT. Full variable domain (rest looked up from reference TRBV7-9 and TRBJ1-4): DTGVSQNPRHKITKRGQNVTFRCDPISEHNRLYWYRQTLGQGPEFLTYFQNEAQLEKSRLLSDRFSAERPKGSFSTLEIQRTEQGDSAMYLCASSPRHLRGEKLFFGSGTQLSVL.

This sequence joins TRBV5-6 and TRBJ2-3, with no clear D. V lost 0 bases and J 0 bases, leaving 8 bases between the germline ends. Germline V gene sequence: CDR1 SGHDT, CDR2 YYEEEE. This CDR3 has 15 residues. The CDR3 sequence is CASSLEQYSTDTQYF. In DNA form, the CDR3 reads TGTGCCAGCAGCTTGGAACAGTATAGCACAGATACGCAGTATTTT.